Presented here are 30 T cell receptor beta chains from one specimen sequenced in a study of HIV-infected patients and healthy controls. TCRdb recomputed calls from the 5' RACE reads with MiXCR, one row per CDR3 protein. The sample has 18,000 or so distinct CDR3 sequences, around a fifth seen once. Source material: CD8+ T cells from blood. These TCRs come from a human donor in good health.

The chain has TRBV9 and TRBJ1-1; D perhaps matches TRBD1 (5 bases). CDR3 length equals 14 residues. Trimming left V 4 bases short and J 4 bases short, with 14 bases between. Germline V gene sequence: CDR1 SGDLS, CDR2 YYNGEE. The CDR3 reads CASSSGGEGTEAFF. CDR3 DNA sequence: TGTGCCAGCAGCTCGGGAGGGGAAGGCACTGAAGCTTTCTTT. The whole variable domain, remainder taken from reference TRBV9 and TRBJ1-1, is DSGVTQTPKHLITATGQRVTLRCSPRSGDLSVYWYQQSLDQGLQFLIQYYNGEERAKGNILERFSAQQFPDLHSELNLSSLELGDSALYFCASSSGGEGTEAFFGQGTRLTVV.

In this sample, this clonotype turned up a few times. The chain carries TRBV11-1 and TRBJ2-5; D possibly corresponds to TRBD1 (6 bases). V was pared by 3 bases and J by 4 bases, with 15 bases between. This CDR3 spans 15 amino acids. Looked up from germline, CDR1 is SGHAT and CDR2 is FQDESV (reference sequence). DNA for the CDR3: TGTGCCAGCAGCTTTAAACAGGGTTTCCGAGAGACCCAGTACTTC. Its protein product is CASSFKQGFRETQYF.

The chain joins TRBV28 to TRBJ2-1; TRBD2 matches at 10 bases. The CDR3 is 16 amino acids. From germline, CDR1 is MDHEN and CDR2 SYDVKM. After removal of 8 bases from V and 4 bases from J, the junction contained 11 bases not matched to a gene. CDR3 nucleotides: TGTGCCAGCTCCCCCGGACTAGCGGAACATTACAATGAGCAGTTCTTC. Amino acid sequence: CASSPGLAEHYNEQFF. The full variable domain, its missing parts supplied by reference TRBV28 and TRBJ2-1, is DVKVTQSSRYLVKRTGEKVFLECVQDMDHENMFWYRQDPGLGLRLIYFSYDVKMKEKGDIPEGYSVSREKKERFSLILESASTNQTSMYLCASSPGLAEHYNEQFFGPGTRLTVL.

This clonotype has just a few counts. J is TRBJ2-1 and V is TRBV18; 12 nucleotides match TRBD2. Germline V gene lookup returns CDR1 KGHSH and CDR2 LQKENI. Trimming at V came to 6 bases and at J to 0 bases, leaving 9 bases not matched to a gene. The CDR3 is 18 amino acids. The CDR3 nucleotides are TGTGCCAGCTCGCTTACTAGCGGGGGGCCCAGCTCCTACAATGAGCAGTTCTTC. The encoded protein is CASSLTSGGPSSYNEQFF. The full variable domain, in which reference TRBV18 and TRBJ2-1 provide the parts outside the CDR3, is NAGVMQNPRHLVRRRGQEARLRCSPMKGHSHVYWYRQLPEEGLKFMVYLQKENIIDESGMPKERFSAEFPKEGPSILRIQQVVRGDSAAYFCASSLTSGGPSSYNEQFFGPGTRLTVL.

The chain combines TRBV5-8 with TRBJ2-7; D possibly corresponds to TRBD2 (7 bases). The germline V and J ends were trimmed by 4 bases and 2 bases, with 22 bases remaining between them. In germline, CDR1 is SGHTS, CDR2 YDEGEE. CDR3 length: 17 amino acids. This CDR3 reads CASSALTGGGPTYEQYF. The CDR3, as DNA: TGTGCCAGCAGCGCGCTGACGGGCGGGGGCCCCACCTACGAGCAGTACTTC. Full variable domain (rest looked up from reference TRBV5-8 and TRBJ2-7): EAGVTQSPTHLIKTRGQQATLRCSPISGHTSVYWYQQALGLGLQFLLWYDEGEERNRGNFPPRFSGRQFPNYSSELNVNALELEDSALYLCASSALTGGGPTYEQYFGPGTRLTVT.

The chain has TRBV7-9 and TRBJ1-4; a possible D gene is TRBD1 (5 bases). CDR1 and CDR2 from the germline V gene are SEHNR and FQNEAQ (reference sequence). V was pared by 7 bases and J by 4 bases, with 19 bases between. This CDR3 is built from 16 residues. CDR3 residues: CASTSNRGEFNEKLFF. CDR3 DNA: TGTGCCAGCACCTCCAATCGGGGGGAATTTAATGAAAAACTGTTTTTT.

Comments on this clonotype: This may arise from a read error, as a much more abundant clone is one base away. The CDR3 DNA follows: TGTGCCAGCAACCCAGCGCGGGGGGAGAATGAGCAGTTCTTC. Protein: CASNPARGENEQFF. The J gene is TRBJ2-1, the V gene TRBV12-3 or TRBV12-4, with 8 nucleotides matching TRBD2. This CDR3 spans 14 amino acids. V was pared by 7 bases and J by 7 bases, with 9 bases of the junction left unmatched.

This clonotype showed up just a few times. The rearrangement joins TRBV19 to TRBJ2-7; 9 bases are shared with TRBD1. Germline trimming cut 9 bases from V and 5 bases from J; bases unmatched to any gene: 11. This CDR3 is built from 14 residues. Germline CDR1 LNHDA, CDR2 SQIVND (reference sequence). In DNA form, the CDR3 reads TGTGCCAGCGGCGTGGGGACAGGGATAAACGAGCAGTACTTC. It codes for CASGVGTGINEQYF.

This clonotype was seen many times. The chain is built from TRBV30 and TRBJ1-6; 10 bases map to TRBD1. This CDR3 is built from 14 residues. The germline V gene encodes CDR1 GTSNPN and CDR2 SVGIG (reference sequence). Losses at the gene ends were 4 bases for V and 9 bases for J; bases not matched to a gene: 6. The DNA for the CDR3 is TGTGCCTGGATTGGGACAGGGGAAAGTTCACCCCTCCACTTT. Translation gives CAWIGTGESSPLHF.

Ten or more counts support this clonotype. The gene calls are TRBV14 and TRBJ2-7; no definite D call. This CDR3 contains 14 residues. Germline V gene lookup returns CDR1 SGHDN and CDR2 FVKESK. The V end lost 6 bases, the J end lost 5 bases, and 17 bases lay between the germline ends. As DNA, the CDR3 is TGTGCCAGCAGTCCCTATTTATCCCACCACGAGCAGTACTTC. Translating gives CASSPYLSHHEQYF.

The chain is built from TRBV27 and TRBJ2-3, with D perhaps assigned TRBD1 or TRBD2 (6 bases each). The CDR3 covers 16 residues. With 5 bases removed from V and 3 bases from J, the gap between germline ends came to 18 bases. Looked up from germline, CDR1 is MNHEY and CDR2 is SMNVEV (reference sequence). The CDR3 loop reads CASSLITSTGTDTQYF. CDR3 in DNA: TGTGCCAGCAGTCTAATTACTAGCACAGGGACAGATACGCAGTATTTT.

This clonotype was detected a few times. CDR3 loop: CASSLSKGQVPYEQYF. DNA for the CDR3: TGTGCCAGCAGTTTATCAAAGGGACAGGTGCCCTACGAGCAGTACTTC. The chain combines TRBV27 with TRBJ2-7; 8 bases fit TRBD1. In germline, CDR1 is MNHEY, CDR2 SMNVEV (reference sequence). This CDR3 has 16 amino acids. The V and J ends lost 0 bases and 2 bases, in that order; junction bases with no gene match: 6.

The chain combines TRBV25-1 with TRBJ2-1; 10 bases align to TRBD2. There are 15 residues in the CDR3. In germline, CDR1 is MGHDK, CDR2 SYGVNS. With V trimmed by 1 base and J by 6 bases, 3 bases remained unmatched. CDR3 DNA sequence: TGTGCCAGCAGTGAATGGTCTAGCGGGAGCAATGAGCAGTTCTTC. It codes for CASSEWSSGSNEQFF.

The CDR3 is CASSLTGYGANVLTF. The CDR3 bases are TGTGCCAGCAGCTTGACAGGGTACGGGGCCAACGTCCTGACTTTC. V gene TRBV5-6 combines with J gene TRBJ2-6; D is perhaps TRBD1 (6 bases). Germline-derived CDR1 and CDR2 are SGHDT and YYEEEE. The V gene lost 1 base and the J gene lost 4 bases, with 9 bases spanning the gap. The CDR3 runs 15 residues.

The chain carries TRBV28 and TRBJ2-7, with a weak D call TRBD2 (7 bases). Trimming took off 2 bases at V and 3 bases at J, with 11 bases between the two ends. The CDR3 loop spans 14 amino acids. Per the germline V gene, CDR1 is MDHEN and CDR2 is SYDVKM. The CDR3 DNA is TGTGCCAGCAGTTTACGGGGGGCCATCTACGAGCAGTACTTC. Its translation: CASSLRGAIYEQYF.

This clonotype was observed at least ten times. The V gene is TRBV2, the J gene TRBJ1-4, with 8 bases matching TRBD1. The V and J ends lost 7 bases and 8 bases, in that order; junction bases with no gene match: 6. CDR1 and CDR2 from the germline V gene are SNHLY and FYNNEI. The CDR3 is 13 residues long. The CDR3 region has the DNA TGTGCCAGCAAGACAGGGGTTGACGAAAAACTGTTTTTT. It specifies CASKTGVDEKLFF.

V gene TRBV11-2 combines with J gene TRBJ2-3, with 12 bases matching TRBD2. Looked up from germline, CDR1 is SGHAT and CDR2 is FQNNGV. V was pared by 1 base and J by 4 bases, with 6 bases of the junction left unmatched. CDR3 size: 17 residues. The CDR3 DNA follows: TGTGCCAGCAGCTTAGGGACTAGCGGGACAATCTCAGATACGCAGTATTTT. Its translation: CASSLGTSGTISDTQYF.

This clonotype was recorded a few times. The CDR3 loop reads CASSYSGTGQQTQYF. CDR3 coding DNA: TGTGCCAGCAGTTACTCCGGGACAGGGCAACAGACCCAGTACTTC. The chain uses TRBV6-2 or TRBV6-3 and TRBJ2-5; TRBD1 matches at 9 bases. CDR1 is MNHEY, CDR2 SVGEGT, per germline. The CDR3 spans 15 residues. J lost 6 bases, V lost 0 bases, and 5 bases had no gene match.

This clonotype was counted a few times. The chain links TRBV9 to TRBJ2-2; D is ambiguous. V gave up 4 bases and J gave up 0 bases, with 16 bases separating them. The CDR3 has 17 residues. Germline lookup yields CDR1 SGDLS and CDR2 YYNGEE. The CDR3 spells CASSPRGSLANTGELFF. CDR3 nucleotides: TGTGCCAGCAGCCCCCGCGGCAGCCTCGCGAACACCGGGGAGCTGTTTTTT.

This clonotype was seen more than once but under ten times. The rearrangement uses TRBV12-3 or TRBV12-4 and TRBJ1-5; TRBD1 is a possible D gene (5 bases). The ends were cut back, 7 bases at V and 6 bases at J, with 13 bases in the middle. CDR3 length: 13 residues. The CDR3: CASTPGLGQPQHF. The CDR3 nucleotides are TGTGCCAGCACACCAGGGTTGGGTCAGCCCCAGCATTTT.

The table lists this clonotype with a count of one. The V gene is TRBV12-3 or TRBV12-4, the J gene TRBJ1-1; D perhaps matches TRBD1 (6 bases). The CDR3 consists of 16 residues. V lost 2 bases and J lost 6, with 19 bases in between. The CDR3 spells CASSLSPRLKGAEAFF. The CDR3 nucleotides read TGTGCCAGCAGTTTATCCCCCCGGTTGAAGGGGGCTGAAGCTTTCTTT.

This clonotype showed up just a few times. CDR3 nucleotides: TGTGCCAGCTCACCCCCGGGACTAGCACCGGAGGATACGCAGTATTTT. It translates to CASSPPGLAPEDTQYF. V gene TRBV18 combines with J gene TRBJ2-3; TRBD2 aligns across 9 bases. The CDR3 length is 16 residues. Germline trimming cut 3 bases from V and 6 bases from J; bases unmatched to any gene: 10. Germline CDR1 KGHSH, CDR2 LQKENI.

There are many counts of this clonotype. The V call is TRBV12-3 or TRBV12-4, the J call TRBJ1-5, with D hard to call. CDR3 size: 14 residues. V was clipped by 3 bases and J by 4 bases, with 10 bases between them. CDR3 nucleotides: TGTGCCAGCAGTTTGAGTGCGGTGAATCAGCCCCAGCATTTT. It translates to CASSLSAVNQPQHF.

The chain joins TRBV12-3 or TRBV12-4 to TRBJ2-1; no firm D call. The ends were cut back, 3 bases at V and 0 bases at J, with 15 bases in the middle. This CDR3 has 17 residues. The CDR3 here is CASSLGKAFRSYNEQFF. The CDR3 bases are TGTGCCAGCAGTTTGGGCAAAGCATTCCGCTCCTACAATGAGCAGTTCTTC.

The chain has TRBV29-1 and TRBJ2-7, with D possibly TRBD2 on 7 matching bases. The CDR3 consists of 14 residues. CDR1 and CDR2 (germline): SQVTM, ANQGSEA. V lost 0 bases, J lost 6 bases, and 15 bases lay in between. This chain's CDR3 is CSVEEGGGFAEQYF. In DNA, the CDR3 is TGCAGCGTTGAAGAAGGGGGAGGGTTCGCCGAGCAGTACTTC.

This clonotype ranks as medium-sized. The chain combines TRBV5-1 with TRBJ2-7, with TRBD1 as a possible D gene (6 bases). There are 14 residues in the CDR3. The germline gives CDR1 SGHRS, CDR2 YFSETQ. Deletions cut 4 bases from V and 7 bases from J, with 18 bases between. CDR3 region: CASSPLTGHLEQYF. For the CDR3, the DNA is TGCGCCAGCAGCCCATTGACAGGACACCTGGAGCAGTACTTC.

This clonotype was detected a few times. The V and J genes are TRBV12-3 or TRBV12-4 and TRBJ2-7; maybe TRBD1 (7 bases). V lost 8 bases and J 2 bases, leaving 13 bases between the germline ends. This CDR3 has 13 residues. The CDR3 here is CASRAGGTYEQYF. The CDR3 DNA reads TGTGCCAGCCGTGCAGGGGGGACCTACGAGCAGTACTTC.

Only a few counts were recorded for this clonotype. The chain couples TRBV9 to TRBJ2-1; perhaps TRBD2 as D (7 bases). This CDR3 comprises 15 residues. Germline loops: CDR1 SGDLS, CDR2 YYNGEE. Trimming took off 3 bases at V and 5 bases at J, with 15 bases between the two ends. The CDR3 DNA follows: TGTGCCAGCAGCGCCCAGCGGGACAACCACAATGAGCAGTTCTTC. Its protein product is CASSAQRDNHNEQFF.

This rearrangement joins TRBV9 to TRBJ2-2; 8 bases match TRBD1. Germline V gene lookup returns CDR1 SGDLS and CDR2 YYNGEE. V dropped 4 bases and J dropped 5; count of bases not matched to a gene: 7. The CDR3 extends over 15 amino acids. Here the CDR3 reads CASSPWQGATGELFF. CDR3 DNA sequence: TGTGCCAGCAGCCCTTGGCAGGGGGCGACCGGGGAGCTGTTTTTT.

The chain couples TRBV19 to TRBJ2-1; 10 nucleotides line up with TRBD1. The CDR3 sequence is 16 residues long. CDR1 LNHDA and CDR2 SQIVND come from the germline V gene (reference sequence). The V gene end was trimmed by 2 bases and the J gene end by 8 bases; junction bases not matched to a gene: 9. CDR3 DNA sequence: TGTGCCAGTAGTATAAACCGGGACAGGGGTACATATGAGCAGTTCTTC. Its translation is CASSINRDRGTYEQFF.